The 12 T cell receptor beta chains reported below all come from one sample, sequenced in a study of cytomegalovirus exposure and HLA in healthy donors. Primers included in the PCR were 60 Vbeta and 13 Jbeta primers. Assay used: immunoSEQ multiplex PCR; TCRdb lists only in-frame clones, some missing. The sample has about 150,000 clones, around 79% seen once; the top ten hold 3.5%. What was sequenced was PBMCs. All receptors derive from a human donor in good health.

CDR3: CASSRGQGPSNYGYTF. The CDR3 bases are TGTGCCAGCTCACGGGGACAGGGACCCTCTAACTATGGCTACACCTTC. V usage is TRBV18 and J usage is TRBJ1-2; 9 nucleotides align to TRBD1. The CDR3 has 16 amino acids. The V segment lost 4 bases and the J segment 0 bases; nucleotides outside the gene matches: 6. Per the germline V gene, CDR1 is KGHSH and CDR2 is LQKENI.

This chain links TRBV4-1 with TRBJ1-3, with 7 bases lining up with TRBD1. The CDR3 contains 17 residues. CDR1 MGHRA and CDR2 YSYEKL come from the germline V gene. Unmatched junction bases numbered 6, after V lost 1 base and J lost 0 bases. CDR3 protein: CASSQVKDRSSGNTIYF. The CDR3 nucleotides are TGCGCCAGCAGCCAAGTTAAGGACAGGAGCTCTGGAAACACCATATATTTT.

The J gene is TRBJ2-1, the V gene TRBV5-1; TRBD2 agrees at 8 bases. CDR1 and CDR2 from the germline V gene are SGHRS and YFSETQ. With 4 bases clipped from V and 3 bases from J, the junction kept 6 bases outside the gene matches. The CDR3 is made up of 15 amino acids. In DNA form, the CDR3 reads TGCGCCAGCAGCACAGCGGGGGCCAACTACAATGAGCAGTTCTTC. Its protein product is CASSTAGANYNEQFF.

The chain is built from TRBV6-1 and TRBJ1-6; D is possibly TRBD1 (5 bases). V was shortened by 2 bases and J by 5 bases, with 22 bases between the two germline ends. The CDR3 is 19 residues long. The germline gives CDR1 MNHNS, CDR2 SASEGT. This CDR3 reads CASSEYSDMGSANNSPLHF. CDR3 DNA: TGTGCCAGCAGTGAATACTCGGACATGGGCTCGGCTAATAATTCACCCCTCCACTTT.

This chain uses TRBV9 with TRBJ2-1, with a weak D call TRBD2 (6 bases). This CDR3 has 13 amino acids. The germline V and J ends were trimmed by 0 bases and 15 bases, with 16 bases remaining between them. Germline V gives CDR1 SGDLS, CDR2 YYNGEE. In DNA, the CDR3 is TGTGCCAGCAGCGTAGAGGGGCGGGGATCAACGTTCTTC. This encodes CASSVEGRGSTFF.

The CDR3 is CASSYSAGVETQYF. As DNA, the CDR3 is TGTGCCAGCAGTTACTCGGCGGGGGTAGAGACCCAGTACTTC. This chain links TRBV6-6 with TRBJ2-5, with TRBD2 matching 7 bases. The CDR3 length is 14 residues. Germline trimming cut 0 bases from V and 4 bases from J; bases unmatched to any gene: 2. Germline CDR1 reads MNHNY; CDR2 reads SVGAGI (reference sequence).

This clone was observed a few times. The chain recombines TRBV6-5 with TRBJ1-6; D gene ambiguous. This CDR3 contains 15 residues. Germline CDR1 MNHEY, CDR2 SVGAGI. The V gene lost 2 bases and the J gene lost 9 bases, with 14 bases spanning the gap. The CDR3 reads CASSYGLRDGSPLHF. For the CDR3, the DNA is TGTGCCAGCAGTTACGGTCTTCGGGATGGTTCACCCCTCCACTTT.

This chain links TRBV27 with TRBJ2-7; 7 nucleotides match TRBD2. The CDR3 length is 16 residues. V dropped 2 bases and J dropped 2; count of bases not matched to a gene: 9. From germline, CDR1 is MNHEY and CDR2 SMNVEV (reference sequence). The CDR3 DNA is TGTGCCAGCAGTTTAAGTTCGGGACTAAGGCCCTACGAGCAGTACTTC. It codes for CASSLSSGLRPYEQYF.

This chain uses TRBV9 with TRBJ2-7; 9 positions match TRBD2. Trimming cost V 0 bases and J 2 bases; bases outside gene matches: 6. CDR1 is SGDLS, CDR2 YYNGEE, per germline. This CDR3 is built from 16 residues. CDR3 residues: CASSVGTAGGPYEQYF. DNA of the CDR3: TGTGCCAGCAGCGTAGGAACAGCGGGAGGTCCCTACGAGCAGTACTTC.

The V gene is TRBV19, the J gene TRBJ2-7, with TRBD1 identical over 8 bases. The CDR3 consists of 12 residues. Germline V gives CDR1 LNHDA, CDR2 SQIVND (reference sequence). V shed 8 bases and J 3 bases; nucleotides not matched to a gene: 3. The chain's CDR3 is CASSDRDYEQYF. The CDR3 DNA is TGTGCCAGTTCGGACAGGGACTACGAGCAGTACTTC.

The chain carries TRBV14 and TRBJ2-7, with D maybe TRBD1 (6 bases). CDR1 and CDR2 (germline): SGHDN, FVKESK. This CDR3 has 15 amino acids. V dropped 4 bases and J dropped 3 bases, with 16 bases sitting between them. CDR3 coding DNA: TGTGCCAGCAGCCGATATTTGGACAGCAGCTACGAGCAGTACTTC. It translates to CASSRYLDSSYEQYF. Full variable domain (remainder filled in from reference TRBV14 and TRBJ2-7): EAGVTQFPSHSVIEKGQTVTLRCDPISGHDNLYWYRRVMGKEIKFLLHFVKESKQDESGMPNNRFLAERTGGTYSTLKVQPAELEDSGVYFCASSRYLDSSYEQYFGPGTRLTVT.

The chain carries TRBV5-4 and TRBJ2-7, with 7 bases fitting TRBD1. V lost 4 bases and J lost 4; bases outside the gene matches: 5. The CDR3 runs to 13 residues. Looked up from germline, CDR1 is SGHNT and CDR2 is YYREEE (reference sequence). The CDR3 region has the DNA TGTGCCAGCAGCGCAACAGGGGCGTACGAGCAGTACTTC. This sequence encodes CASSATGAYEQYF.